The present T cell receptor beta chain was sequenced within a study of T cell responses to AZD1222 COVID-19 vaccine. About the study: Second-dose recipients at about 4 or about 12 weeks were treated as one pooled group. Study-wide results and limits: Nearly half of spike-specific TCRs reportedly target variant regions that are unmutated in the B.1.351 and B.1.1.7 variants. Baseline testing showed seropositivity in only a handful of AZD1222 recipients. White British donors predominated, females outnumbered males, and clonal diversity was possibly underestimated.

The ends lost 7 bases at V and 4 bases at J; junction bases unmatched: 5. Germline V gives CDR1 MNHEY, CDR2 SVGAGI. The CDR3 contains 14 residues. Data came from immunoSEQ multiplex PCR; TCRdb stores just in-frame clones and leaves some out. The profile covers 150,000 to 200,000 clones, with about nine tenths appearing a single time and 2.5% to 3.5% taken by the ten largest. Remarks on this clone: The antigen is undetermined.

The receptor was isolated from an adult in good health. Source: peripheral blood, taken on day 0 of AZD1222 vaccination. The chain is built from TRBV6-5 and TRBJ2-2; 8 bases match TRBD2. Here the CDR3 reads CASTRGVATGELFF. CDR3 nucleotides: TGTGCCAGCACGCGGGGGGTCGCCACCGGGGAGCTGTTTTTT.